The 25 T cell receptor beta chains given below trace back to one sample, sequenced in a study of T-cell memory formation after mild COVID-19. TCRdb itself ran the 5' RACE reads through MiXCR, one entry per CDR3 protein. The sample holds hundreds of thousands of distinct CDR3 sequences; about 20% are singletons and the top ten take around 8.4%. The sequenced sample consisted of PBMCs or a T cell subset sorted from them (not recorded which). The receptors come from an adult woman who had mild COVID-19 (a few samples of this study predate the infection). Cell type and time point are not known.

This clonotype was counted only a few times. This chain links TRBV7-2 with TRBJ1-4; maybe TRBD1 (5 bases). The CDR3 has 14 residues. Germline V CDR1 and CDR2: SGHTA, FQGNSA. Trimming left V 4 bases short and J 8 bases short, with 14 bases between. Here the CDR3 DNA reads TGTGCCAGCAGCTCCGCAGGGCCGGAGGAAAAACTGTTTTTT. Translation gives CASSSAGPEEKLFF.

The chain combines TRBV4-3 with TRBJ2-3, with D perhaps matching TRBD1 (6 bases). The germline V and J ends were trimmed by 1 base and 2 bases, with 10 bases remaining between them. The CDR3 has 15 amino acids. Germline-derived CDR1 and CDR2 are LGHNA and YSLEER. The CDR3 DNA is TGCGCCAGCAGCCAAGGGGGGCTACACACAGATACGCAGTATTTT. Translated: CASSQGGLHTDTQYF.

A few counts support this clonotype. V gene TRBV6-6 combines with J gene TRBJ2-2; 10 nucleotides line up with TRBD1. Trimming removed 5 bases from V and 4 bases from J; junction bases left unmatched: 13. Germline assignment: CDR1 MNHNY and CDR2 SVGAGI (reference sequence). This CDR3 is 18 amino acids long. The CDR3 here is CASSQTPGQGIGTGELFF. The DNA for the CDR3 is TGTGCCAGCAGTCAAACTCCGGGACAGGGGATAGGCACCGGGGAGCTGTTTTTT.

The rearrangement uses TRBV6-1 and TRBJ1-1; no reliable D call. The CDR3 extends over 16 amino acids. CDR1 and CDR2 from the germline V gene are MNHNS and SASEGT. The V end was cut by 4 bases, the J end by 1 base, with 16 bases between. The CDR3 region is CASSGRAALSNTEAFF. CDR3 DNA sequence: TGTGCCAGCAGTGGACGGGCAGCCCTCTCGAACACTGAAGCTTTCTTT.

This clonotype was picked up a small number of times. The chain uses TRBV6-5 and TRBJ2-1; 11 bases agree with TRBD2. V lost 6 bases to trimming and J lost 9 bases; unmatched junction nucleotides: 13. The germline V gene has CDR1 MNHEY and CDR2 SVGAGI. The CDR3 is 16 residues long. This CDR3 reads CASSLTIAGGWTEQFF. The CDR3, as DNA: TGTGCCAGCAGCTTGACCATAGCGGGAGGGTGGACTGAGCAGTTCTTC.

The V gene is TRBV20-1, the J gene TRBJ2-7, with D perhaps matching TRBD1 (5 bases). V was clipped by 8 bases and J by 6 bases, with 23 bases between them. The CDR3 consists of 14 residues. Per germline, CDR1 DFQATT and CDR2 SNEGSKA (reference sequence). The CDR3 DNA sequence: TGCAGTCAAATGGCGAGGACAAGCAATGGCGAGCAGTACTTC. Translating gives CSQMARTSNGEQYF.

The chain employs TRBV5-1 and TRBJ2-5; D ambiguous. Trimming stripped 0 bases from V and 2 bases from J, with 8 bases between. Germline V gene lookup returns CDR1 SGHRS and CDR2 YFSETQ. The CDR3 loop spans 14 amino acids. In DNA, the CDR3 is TGCGCCAGCAGCTTGGAGGCAGCACAAGAGACCCAGTACTTC. Translation: CASSLEAAQETQYF. Full variable domain (outside the CDR3, taken from reference TRBV5-1 and TRBJ2-5): KAGVTQTPRYLIKTRGQQVTLSCSPISGHRSVSWYQQTPGQGLQFLFEYFSETQRNKGNFPGRFSGRQFSNSRSEMNVSTLELGDSALYLCASSLEAAQETQYFGPGTRLLVL.

Notes on this clonotype: A read error may account for a junction end that differs from germline. This rearrangement joins TRBV5-1 to TRBJ2-3, with 8 bases identical to TRBD2. The CDR3 length is 14 residues. CDR1 and CDR2 (germline): SGHRS, YFSETQ. The CDR3 sequence: CASILAAGGGPQYF. The CDR3 DNA follows: TGCGCCAGCATCTTGGCGGCGGGAGGAGGGCCGCAGTATTTT.

This clonotype was counted only a few times. The J gene is TRBJ1-2, the V gene TRBV29-1; the match to TRBD1 covers 9 bases. Germline V CDR1 and CDR2: SQVTM, ANQGSEA. The CDR3 is 15 amino acids. CDR3: CTSIAGQGFHYGYTF. The CDR3, as DNA: TGCACCTCGATCGCGGGACAGGGCTTTCACTATGGCTACACCTTC. The full variable domain, in which reference TRBV29-1 and TRBJ1-2 provide the parts outside the CDR3, is SAVISQKPSRDICQRGTSLTIQCQVDSQVTMMFWYRQQPGQSLTLIATANQGSEATYESGFVIDKFPISRPNLTFSTLTVSNMSPEDSSIYLCTSIAGQGFHYGYTFGSGTRLTVV.

The rearrangement links TRBV4-2 to TRBJ2-3, with a possible D match to TRBD2 (5 bases). The CDR3 extends over 14 amino acids. V lost 5 bases, J lost 6 bases, and 15 bases lay in between. Germline CDR1 and CDR2: LGHNA and YNFKEQ. CDR3 DNA: TGTGCCAGCAGCTGGACTCTCCCGGGGGATACGCAGTATTTT. It encodes CASSWTLPGDTQYF.

This rearrangement joins TRBV20-1 to TRBJ2-1; 9 bases line up with TRBD2. This CDR3 region has 15 residues. Germline CDR1 and CDR2: DFQATT and SNEGSKA (reference sequence). With V trimmed by 0 bases and J by 8 bases, 8 bases remained unmatched. The CDR3 region is CSARDRSGSRYEQFF. DNA of the CDR3: TGCAGTGCTAGAGATCGTAGCGGGAGTAGATATGAGCAGTTCTTC.

This clonotype was seen more than once but under ten times. The CDR3 DNA sequence: TGTGCCAGCAGCCCCGGGACGGCTCTCTACGAGCAGTACTTC. Amino acids: CASSPGTALYEQYF. The V call is TRBV3-1, the J call TRBJ2-7; D possibly matches TRBD1 or TRBD2 (5 bases each). The CDR3 totals 14 residues. Germline CDR1 reads LGHDT; CDR2 reads YNNKEL (reference sequence). Trimming removed 4 bases at V and 3 bases at J, with 13 bases between.

V usage is TRBV6-5 and J usage is TRBJ2-2; D is unresolved. From germline, CDR1 is MNHEY and CDR2 SVGAGI. V lost 5 bases and J lost 0, with 10 bases in between. This CDR3 has 15 amino acids. CDR3 bases: TGTGCCAGCAGTCCCTTGAAGCCGAACACCGGGGAGCTGTTTTTT. Translating it yields CASSPLKPNTGELFF.

The chain couples TRBV4-2 to TRBJ2-1, with 13 bases that match TRBD2. Germline V gene sequence: CDR1 LGHNA, CDR2 YNFKEQ. CDR3 length equals 18 residues. The V gene end was trimmed by 4 bases and the J gene end by 4 bases; junction bases not matched to a gene: 10. CDR3 in amino acids: CASSPGTSGEALYNEQFF. The CDR3 DNA reads TGTGCCAGCAGCCCTGGGACTAGCGGGGAGGCCCTGTACAATGAGCAGTTCTTC.

This clonotype has more than one count but fewer than ten. V gene TRBV3-1 combines with J gene TRBJ2-3; D is possibly TRBD1 (6 bases). The germline CDR1 and CDR2 sequences are LGHDT and YNNKEL (reference sequence). The V gene lost 4 bases and the J gene lost 10 bases, with 24 bases spanning the gap. There are 16 residues in the CDR3. CDR3 sequence (DNA): TGTGCCAGCAGCCCTCACGTCGGGGACACCGTATTCGCGCAGTATTTT. This sequence encodes CASSPHVGDTVFAQYF.

This clonotype was counted many times. The chain uses TRBV4-2 and TRBJ1-2; D call uncertain. Germline V gene lookup returns CDR1 LGHNA and CDR2 YNFKEQ. V shed 0 bases and J shed 4 bases, with 12 bases lying between them. The CDR3 has 15 amino acids. For the CDR3, the DNA is TGTGCCAGCAGCCAAGATAGTAAGGGTGGCTATGGCTACACCTTC. It specifies CASSQDSKGGYGYTF.

V gene TRBV3-1 combines with J gene TRBJ2-1; maybe TRBD2 (6 bases). This CDR3 is built from 15 residues. The germline V gene encodes CDR1 LGHDT and CDR2 YNNKEL (reference sequence). With 4 bases removed from V and 4 bases from J, the gap between germline ends came to 14 bases. In nucleotides, the CDR3 is TGTGCCAGCAGCCCCGGGGACTCGCCTTACAATGAGCAGTTCTTC. Translation: CASSPGDSPYNEQFF.

The chain employs TRBV7-9 and TRBJ2-5, with a weak D call TRBD2 (6 bases). CDR1 and CDR2 (germline): SEHNR, FQNEAQ (reference sequence). With 5 bases removed from V and 2 bases from J, the gap between germline ends came to 15 bases. This CDR3 is built from 15 residues. The CDR3 nucleotides read TGTGCCAGCAGCCGTTGGGGACTCTTACAAGAGACCCAGTACTTC. Translating it yields CASSRWGLLQETQYF.

This clonotype was seen a single time. This rearrangement joins TRBV19 to TRBJ1-5; 10 positions agree with TRBD1. Germline lookup yields CDR1 LNHDA and CDR2 SQIVND (reference sequence). V gave up 7 bases and J gave up 0 bases; unmatched junction bases: 12. This CDR3 spans 18 amino acids. CDR3 nucleotides: TGTGCCAGTACCATGGACCGGGACAGGGGCCATAGCAATCAGCCCCAGCATTTT. Encoded protein: CASTMDRDRGHSNQPQHF.

This clonotype was seen more than once but under ten times. The chain joins TRBV7-9 to TRBJ2-3; the D is unclear. The CDR3 consists of 11 residues. The ends were cut back, 5 bases at V and 7 bases at J, with 7 bases in the middle. Germline loops: CDR1 SEHNR, CDR2 FQNEAQ (reference sequence). The CDR3 sequence: CASSPTNTQYF. The CDR3 DNA reads as TGTGCCAGCAGCCCAACGAATACGCAGTATTTT.

This clonotype turned up a few times. The gene calls are TRBV5-1 and TRBJ1-2, with TRBD1 matching 10 bases. This CDR3 has 13 amino acids. With 3 bases clipped from V and 4 bases from J, the junction kept 0 bases outside the gene matches. Germline assignment: CDR1 SGHRS and CDR2 YFSETQ. This CDR3 is CASSWDRGYGYTF. CDR3 sequence (DNA): TGCGCCAGCAGCTGGGACAGGGGCTATGGCTACACCTTC.

This clonotype was observed a handful of times. The chain links TRBV7-9 to TRBJ2-1; D possibly uses TRBD1 or TRBD2 (5 bases each). CDR3 length: 16 residues. Trimming left V 4 bases short and J 6 bases short, with 19 bases between. The germline V gene encodes CDR1 SEHNR and CDR2 FQNEAQ (reference sequence). CDR3 amino acids: CASSSIGRGRINEQFF. CDR3 bases: TGTGCCAGCAGCTCTATCGGAAGGGGACGTATCAATGAGCAGTTCTTC.

This clonotype turned up a few times. This chain joins TRBV6-1 and TRBJ1-2, with D uncertain. The CDR3 loop spans 13 amino acids. The germline V gene has CDR1 MNHNS and CDR2 SASEGT. V was pared by 6 bases and J by 2 bases, with 10 bases between. CDR3 protein: CASSPYENYGYTF. The CDR3 DNA is TGTGCCAGCAGCCCATATGAGAACTATGGCTACACCTTC.

The CDR3 loop reads CASSREQGSDNEQFF. The CDR3 DNA sequence: TGTGCCAGCAGTCGGGAACAGGGATCTGACAATGAGCAGTTCTTC. This chain uses TRBV2 with TRBJ2-1, with D possibly TRBD1 on 6 matching bases. The CDR3 sequence is 15 residues long. Trimming stripped 5 bases from V and 5 bases from J, with 16 bases between. Germline V gene sequence: CDR1 SNHLY, CDR2 FYNNEI.

V gene TRBV24-1 combines with J gene TRBJ2-2; D is unresolved. The V and J ends lost 7 bases and 5 bases respectively, with 13 bases between them. The germline V gene encodes CDR1 KGHDR and CDR2 SFDVKD. CDR3 length: 14 amino acids. This chain's CDR3 is CATRARQGTGELFF. The CDR3 nucleotides read TGTGCCACCAGAGCGAGACAAGGGACCGGGGAGCTGTTTTTT.